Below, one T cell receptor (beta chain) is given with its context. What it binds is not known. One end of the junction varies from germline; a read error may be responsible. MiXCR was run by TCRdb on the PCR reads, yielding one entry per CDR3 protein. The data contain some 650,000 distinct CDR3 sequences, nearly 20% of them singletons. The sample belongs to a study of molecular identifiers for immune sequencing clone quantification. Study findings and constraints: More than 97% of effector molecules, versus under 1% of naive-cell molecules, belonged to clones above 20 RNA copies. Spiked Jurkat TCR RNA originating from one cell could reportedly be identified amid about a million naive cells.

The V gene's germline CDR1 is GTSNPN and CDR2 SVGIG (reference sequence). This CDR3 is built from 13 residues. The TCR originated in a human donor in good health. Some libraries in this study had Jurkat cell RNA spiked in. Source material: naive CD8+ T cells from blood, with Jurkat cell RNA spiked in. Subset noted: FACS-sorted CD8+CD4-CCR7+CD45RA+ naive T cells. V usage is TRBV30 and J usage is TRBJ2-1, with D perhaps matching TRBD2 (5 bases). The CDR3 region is CACGIGSYNEQLF. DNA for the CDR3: TGTGCCTGCGGGATAGGTTCCTACAATGAGCAGCTCTTC.